Listed below are T cell receptor beta chains from one sample, sequenced in a study of cytomegalovirus exposure and HLA in healthy donors. Using immunoSEQ multiplex PCR, the repertoire was profiled, and TCRdb retains in-frame clones only, with some absent. The listing records approximately 110,000 clones. The specimen was PBMCs. These receptor sequences come from a man aged 45 to 65 in good health and CMV-seronegative. Each CDR3 is given with its conserved first and last residue. D genes are given only for firm matches.

J gene,V gene,D gene,CDR3 DNA,CDR3 protein
TRBJ2-5,TRBV4-3,TRBD1,TGCGCCAGCAGCCAAGACTGGCAGGGGGCTGTGAAGACCCAGTACTTC,CASSQDWQGAVKTQYF
TRBJ1-2,TRBV27,-,TGTGCCAGCAGTCCTGAGCCTAACTATGGCTACACCTTC,CASSPEPNYGYTF
TRBJ1-3,TRBV19,TRBD1,TGTGCCAGTAGTCTGACAGGGGTTCTCTCTGGAAACACCATATATTTT,CASSLTGVLSGNTIYF
TRBJ2-1,TRBV6-5,-,TGTGCCAGCAGGCAGGGGATAGCCTACAATGAGCAGTTCTTC,CASRQGIAYNEQFF
TRBJ1-3,TRBV29-1,TRBD1,TGCAGCGTTGAAGATCATCAGACAGGGGGCAACACCATATATTTT,CSVEDHQTGGNTIYF
TRBJ1-2,TRBV7-2,TRBD1,TGTGCCAGCAGCCTTGGCGGGGGGACAGCCTATGGCTACACCTTC,CASSLGGGTAYGYTF
TRBJ2-1,TRBV18,TRBD2,TGTGCCAGCTCACCCGGGACTAGCGGGAGGGGACAGGAGGAGCAGTTCTTC,CASSPGTSGRGQEEQFF
TRBJ2-2,TRBV6-6,-,TGTGCCAGCAGTTACTCGAACAGGGATATCGGGGAGCTGTTTTTT,CASSYSNRDIGELFF
TRBJ2-2,TRBV5-8,-,TGTGCCAGCAGCTCGGGGGACCTCAAACCCGGGGAGCTGTTTTTT,CASSSGDLKPGELFF
TRBJ2-7,TRBV27,TRBD2,TGTGCCAGCAGGGAAGGACTAGCCGGCGAGCAGTACTTC,CASREGLAGEQYF
TRBJ1-1,TRBV29-1,TRBD1,TGCAGCGTGGCTCGGGACAGCCAAAGGGACACTGAAGCTTTCTTT,CSVARDSQRDTEAFF
TRBJ1-1,TRBV11-2,TRBD1,TGTGCCAGCAGCTTAGAGTACGAGGGGGCGGTCACTGAAGCTTTCTTT,CASSLEYEGAVTEAFF
TRBJ2-7,TRBV29-1,-,TGCAGCGTTTCCAATCTTCGGGGCGAGCAGTACTTC,CSVSNLRGEQYF
TRBJ2-7,TRBV19,TRBD1,TGTGCCAGTAGTGTGGGACAGGGAGCCTACGAGCAGTACTTC,CASSVGQGAYEQYF
TRBJ1-5,TRBV18,-,TGTGCCAGCTCACCGGCCGGGGGGAGCAATCAGCCCCAGCATTTT,CASSPAGGSNQPQHF
TRBJ2-5,TRBV5-6,-,TGTGCCAGCAGCCCCCCTATGGTAGCGTACCAAGAGACCCAGTACTTC,CASSPPMVAYQETQYF
TRBJ1-1,TRBV4-1,-,TGCGCCAGCAGTCCCAGGGTAATGAACACTGAAGCTTTCTTT,CASSPRVMNTEAFF
TRBJ1-1,TRBV4-3,-,TGCGCCAGCAGCCAAGAAGGAGGGGTCCCTGAAGCTTTCTTT,CASSQEGGVPEAFF
TRBJ2-1,TRBV9,-,TGTGCCAGCAGCGTAACACCTACAGGGAGTGCTGGTCATGAGCAGTTCTTC,CASSVTPTGSAGHEQFF
TRBJ2-5,TRBV6-1,-,TGTGCCAGCAGTGAACTAGGGACACTGTACCAAGAGACCCAGTACTTC,CASSELGTLYQETQYF
TRBJ1-2,TRBV27,TRBD1,TGTGCCAGCCGAGAATCCGGGACAGGGAAAGGCTACACCTTC,CASRESGTGKGYTF
TRBJ2-1,TRBV10-3,-,TGTGCCATCAGTGACCTCAGCTCCTACAATGAGCAGTTCTTC,CAISDLSSYNEQFF
TRBJ2-4,TRBV7-2,-,TGTGCCAGCAGCTTAGGGGCGGCAGGGCTCGCCAAAAACATTCAGTACTTC,CASSLGAAGLAKNIQYF
TRBJ1-2,TRBV5-4,-,TGTGCCAGCAGCACCCAGTTGAATGGCTACACCTTC,CASSTQLNGYTF
TRBJ2-1,TRBV27,TRBD2,TGTGCCAGCAGTCTCTACTCTAGCGGGAGTGTGAATGAGCAGTTCTTC,CASSLYSSGSVNEQFF
TRBJ2-5,TRBV12-5,-,TGTGCTAGTGGTCCCGGGACACAGATGCAAGAGACCCAGTACTTC,CASGPGTQMQETQYF
TRBJ2-2,TRBV19,-,TGTGCCTCCGAGGCCGATCTGACCGGGGAGCTGTTTTTT,CASEADLTGELFF
TRBJ2-7,TRBV20-1,-,TGCAGTGCTAGCTTCAGTGCCGAGCAGTACTTC,CSASFSAEQYF
TRBJ2-1,TRBV27,-,TGTGCCAGCAGTTTTGGGAGTGAGCAGTTCTTC,CASSFGSEQFF
TRBJ2-1,TRBV27,TRBD2,TGTGCCAGCAGTCCCCTCAGCGGGAGGCGGGACTACAATGAGCAGTTCTTC,CASSPLSGRRDYNEQFF
TRBJ2-3,TRBV10-3,TRBD2,TGTGCCATACGGGACGGACTAGCGGGAGGGCCTGGCACAGATACGCAGTATTTT,CAIRDGLAGGPGTDTQYF
TRBJ2-3,TRBV19,TRBD2,TGTGCCAGTAGTCTTGGACTAGCGGGAGGGGATACGCAGTATTTT,CASSLGLAGGDTQYF
TRBJ2-1,TRBV7-9,TRBD2,TGTGCCAGCGGGGCGGGAGTGACAATATATGAGCAGTTCTTC,CASGAGVTIYEQFF
TRBJ2-1,TRBV18,TRBD1,TGTGCCAGCTCACCCAACACGCTAGGACAGGGGGCGCCTGAGCAGTTCTTC,CASSPNTLGQGAPEQFF
TRBJ1-1,TRBV11-2,-,TGTGCCAGCAGCCCTCTTTCGCAGGGTAGGGCTTTCTTT,CASSPLSQGRAFF
TRBJ1-4,TRBV5-4,TRBD1,TGTGCCAGCAGCTCCACGGGACAGGGGAGAGAACTGTTTTTT,CASSSTGQGRELFF
TRBJ2-2,TRBV7-8,-,TGTGCCAGCAGCAGAGGACAGGGAGGGGGCACCGGGGAGCTGTTTTTT,CASSRGQGGGTGELFF
TRBJ2-7,TRBV2,TRBD1,TGTGCCAGCAGGCCGGGACAGGGGACCCACGAGCAGTACTTC,CASRPGQGTHEQYF
TRBJ1-5,TRBV7-9,-,TGTGCCAGCAGCTTAGCGGTGGGAGATAGCAATCAGCCCCAGCATTTT,CASSLAVGDSNQPQHF
TRBJ2-3,TRBV6-5,TRBD2,TGTGCCAGCAGTTTGACTAGCGGGATTGTCACAGATACGCAGTATTTT,CASSLTSGIVTDTQYF
TRBJ1-4,TRBV28,-,TGTGCCAGCAGTGTGATAGGGCAGGACTATGAAAAACTGTTTTTT,CASSVIGQDYEKLFF
TRBJ2-1,TRBV5-1,TRBD2,TGCGCCAGCAGATCTACTAGCGGTGGTTACAATGAGCAGTTCTTC,CASRSTSGGYNEQFF
TRBJ1-5,TRBV4-1,TRBD1,TGCGCCAGCAGCCAAGATCACGGACAGGGGGAAAGTCAGCCCCAGCATTTT,CASSQDHGQGESQPQHF